These T cell receptor beta chains were read from a single sample in a study of T cells in Graves' hyperthyroidism and ophthalmopathy. TCRdb called the multiplex PCR reads again in MiXCR, with one record for every CDR3 protein. The sample records over 200,000 distinct CDR3 sequences, around 17% being singletons. Input material: blood. These receptors all stem from a man aged 40-49 years with Graves' hyperthyroidism. CDR3s include the opening cysteine and the closing phenylalanine or tryptophan. A D gene is named only where the DNA matches it firmly. Not every row has a clone size; where given, it reads once, few, many or a size class.

j_call v_call clone_size d_call cdr3_nt cdr3_aa
TRBJ1-2 TRBV28 . . TGTGCCAGCAGCCCCAGTTGGACTAACTATGGCTACACCTTC CASSPSWTNYGYTF
TRBJ2-1 TRBV4-3 . . TGCGCCAGCAGCCAAGGGGGGGCCATGAATGAGCAGTTCTTC CASSQGGAMNEQFF
TRBJ2-5 TRBV3-1 many TRBD2 TGTGCCAGCAGCGCGCGACTAGCGGGGCTACAAGAGACCCAGTACTTC CASSARLAGLQETQYF
TRBJ2-1 TRBV10-2 . . TGCGCCAGCTGGAGGTGGGGTTTTTATGAGCAGTTCTTC CASWRWGFYEQFF
TRBJ2-5 TRBV28 many . TGTGCCAGCAGTTTCGGCAGGGACCAAGAGACCCAGTACTTC CASSFGRDQETQYF
TRBJ1-1 TRBV5-1 few . TGCGCCAGCAGCTTAGAGGGGGGGATTGCTTTCTTT CASSLEGGIAFF
TRBJ1-6 TRBV6-8 few . TGTGCCAGCAGTTACGGGGGGGCGCGAAATTCACCCCTCCACTTT CASSYGGARNSPLHF
TRBJ1-2 TRBV9 few . TGTGCCAGCAGCGCTGCGAGACAAGTAAAGGGCTACACCTTC CASSAARQVKGYTF
TRBJ2-3 TRBV7-2 many . TGTGCCAGCAGCTTAGATGGGCTCAGCACAGATACGCAGTATTTT CASSLDGLSTDTQYF
TRBJ2-3 TRBV4-3 many . TGCGCCAGCAGCCAAGCGGGACAACACACAGATACGCAGTATTTT CASSQAGQHTDTQYF
TRBJ2-7 TRBV20-1 many TRBD2 TGCAGTGCTAGTTCTGCTAGCGGGGGGATCGACGAGCAGTACTTC CSASSASGGIDEQYF
TRBJ1-5 TRBV19 few . TGTGCCAGTAGTTCGGGTTGGGATCAGCCCCAGCATTTT CASSSGWDQPQHF
TRBJ2-5 TRBV2 many . TGTGCCAGCAGTGAAGCGCGGGGCCAAGAGACCCAGTACTTC CASSEARGQETQYF
TRBJ2-5 TRBV5-1 many TRBD1 TGCGCCAGCAGCCGGGACAGGGGCCCTCGAGAGACCCAGTACTTC CASSRDRGPRETQYF
TRBJ2-7 TRBV5-8 many . TGTGCCAGCAGCTTGGTCGGTGATTTACTCTCCTACGAGCAGTACTTC CASSLVGDLLSYEQYF
TRBJ2-7 TRBV6-2/TRBV6-3 many TRBD1 TGTGCCAGCAGTTACTCGATGACAGGGGATCACGAGCAGTACTTC CASSYSMTGDHEQYF